This T cell receptor (beta chain) derives from a study of beta chain features in type 1 diabetes. Study context: Sorted cells, about 98,000,000 in number, were examined across all samples. Study-wide results and limits: A closer apparent resemblance between naive, central memory and Treg TCRB repertoires was seen in patients than in healthy donors. Among patients with Type 1 diabetes, TCRB CDR3s were moderately but significantly shorter in every one of the four CD4+ subsets. Insertions at VDJ junctions were less frequent in type 1 diabetes patients. These patients also deleted more nucleotides at the same junctions.

Every bit of the isolated RNA underwent reverse transcription, so sequencing read expressed TCRB transcripts. Naive, central memory and regulatory T cell samples yielded about 4 million reads on average. The repertoire was sequenced with immunoSEQ multiplex PCR; TCRdb's copy has only in-frame clones and lacks some. The data contain some 350,000 clones, roughly 14% of them seen just once; the ten biggest clones take up over 0.014%. In germline, CDR1 is PRHDT, CDR2 FYEKMQ (reference sequence). The CDR3 is made up of 13 amino acids. The germline V and J ends were trimmed by 7 bases and 6 bases, with 14 bases remaining between them. This clone was observed a handful of times. The antigen is unknown.

Source material: naive CD4+ T cells from blood. The receptor was derived from a woman between 18 and 30 years old with type 1 diabetes. The chain uses TRBV13 and TRBJ2-3; a possible D gene is TRBD1 (6 bases). The CDR3 DNA reads TGTGCCAGCATCCGCCAGGGGTCCGATACGCAGTATTTT. It translates to CASIRQGSDTQYF. Filled out from reference TRBV13 and TRBJ2-3, the complete variable domain reads AAGVIQSPRHLIKEKRETATLKCYPIPRHDTVYWYQQGPGQDPQFLISFYEKMQSDKGSIPDRFSAQQFSDYHSELNMSSLELGDSALYFCASIRQGSDTQYFGPGTRLTVL.